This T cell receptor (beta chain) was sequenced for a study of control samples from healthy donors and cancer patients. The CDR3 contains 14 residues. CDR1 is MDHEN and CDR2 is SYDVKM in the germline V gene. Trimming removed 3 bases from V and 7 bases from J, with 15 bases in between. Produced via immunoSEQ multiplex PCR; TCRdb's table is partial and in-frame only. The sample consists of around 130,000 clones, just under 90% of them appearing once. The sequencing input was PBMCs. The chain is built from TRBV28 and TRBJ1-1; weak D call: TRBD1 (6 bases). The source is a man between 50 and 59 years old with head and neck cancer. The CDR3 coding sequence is TGTGCCAGCAGTTTTTTCGGGGGCGAGTTTGAAGCTTTCTTT. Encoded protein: CASSFFGGEFEAFF.